Listed here is a single T cell receptor (beta chain). Germline CDR1 reads SSHAT; CDR2 reads FNYEAQ (reference sequence). The CDR3 has 15 residues. Trimming cost V 5 bases and J 4 bases; bases outside gene matches: 4. Researchers prepared the TCRbeta library using unique molecular identifiers, the study reports. TCRdb re-called the PCR reads with MiXCR, one entry per CDR3 protein. The sample carries some 520,000 distinct CDR3 sequences, 30% to 35% recorded once. This record belongs to a study of T-cell reconstitution after alpha-beta-depleted transplantation in children. Sample: PBMCs from the stem cell graft donor, taken from the stem cell graft. V and J are TRBV7-7 and TRBJ2-5; 13 bases are a match to TRBD2. The receptor's source is a human donor who donated a stem cell graft to a child with aplastic anemia. The CDR3 nucleotides read TGTGCCAGCAGCACTGGACTAGCGGGAGTAGAGACCCAGTACTTC. Translating gives CASSTGLAGVETQYF.